The source of this TCR beta chain is a study of blood T cell repertoires in COVID-19. TCRdb's copy holds only in-frame clones and misses some; the assay was immunoSEQ multiplex PCR. The table has roughly 150,000 clones, approximately 85% seen once. This clone was detected a few times. V was pared by 1 base and J by 5 bases, with 6 bases of the junction left unmatched. The CDR3 has 16 amino acids. Germline V gene sequence: CDR1 SEHNR, CDR2 FQNEAQ (reference sequence). This clonotype originated in a man between 60 and 70 years old with active or convalescent COVID-19. This sequence joins TRBV7-9 and TRBJ2-5, with 11 bases lining up with TRBD2. The sample consisted of peripheral blood. The CDR3 DNA sequence: TGTGCCAGCAGCTTAGTTCTAGCGGGAGGCGGGGAGACCCAGTACTTC. Amino acids: CASSLVLAGGGETQYF.